The clone carrying this T cell receptor (beta chain) appeared many times. This entry belongs to a study of T cell repertoires in cytomegalovirus infection. The CDR3 contains 15 residues. Germline V gene lookup returns CDR1 SNHLY and CDR2 FYNNEI. The V end was cut by 5 bases, the J end by 4 bases, with 16 bases between. TCRdb re-called the reads with MiXCR, one entry per CDR3 protein. The sample lists 100,000 to 150,000 distinct CDR3 sequences, roughly 9% occurring once. This TCR derives from a human donor in good health (CMV status not recorded). Some clones in this sample may be carry-over from other donors' samples. The V gene is TRBV2, the J gene TRBJ2-3; maybe TRBD1 (6 bases). The specimen was PBMCs. CDR3 DNA sequence: TGTGCCAGCAGTTTAAACAGGGAACTTTCAGATACGCAGTATTTT. Its protein is CASSLNRELSDTQYF.